A single TCR beta chain is shown here with its context. Its antigen is undetermined. This sample was included in a study of beta chain features in type 1 diabetes. Overall study results and limits: Shorter TCRB CDR3s, moderately but significantly so, were found in Type 1 diabetes patients in all four CD4+ subsets.

By way of CD45RO/CCR7/CD25/CD127/CD95/CD27, the CD4+ regulatory, stem cell-like memory, central memory and naive cells were sorted. Post-sort purity exceeded 98% for all sorted populations. This CDR3 region has 15 residues. Germline CDR1 SQVTM, CDR2 ANQGSEA. Germline trimming cut 5 bases from V and 5 bases from J; bases unmatched to any gene: 14. Expressed TCRB transcripts were sequenced because the isolated RNA had all been reverse transcribed beforehand. Some clones are missing from TCRdb's copy, which holds only in-frame ones; the method was immunoSEQ multiplex PCR. This table has about 160,000 clones, approximately 8.7% appearing once.

Input material: central memory CD4+ T cells from blood. The genes are TRBV29-1 and TRBJ1-2; 7 nucleotides align to TRBD1. The source is a woman in her thirties with type 1 diabetes. The CDR3 spells CSVQASTGDVYGYTF. For the CDR3, the DNA is TGCAGCGTTCAGGCAAGTACAGGGGACGTGTATGGCTACACCTTC.